The T cell receptor (beta chain) described here comes from a study of vaccination and CD4 T cells after COVID-19. V was shortened by 4 bases and J by 4 bases, with 22 bases between the two germline ends. Looked up from germline, CDR1 is MNHEY and CDR2 is SVGAGI. The CDR3 sequence is 17 residues long. Cultured CD4+ T cell DNA underwent sequencing with the Oncomine TCR Beta short-read assay. Using its own MiXCR run on the PCR reads, TCRdb lists one record per CDR3 protein. The sample lists about 5,700 distinct CDR3 sequences; 40% were seen once. This clonotype appeared a few times. Its antigen is still unknown. As for treatment: roughly 10-day PBMC culture with coronavirus spike peptide pools or control peptides (ViraFEST assay). An unexposed donor provided the CD4+ T cells, which were collected before the COVID-19 pandemic (2011-2018).

The sequence derives from a human donor in good health. This chain uses TRBV6-5 with TRBJ1-1, with D tentatively TRBD1 (6 bases). What was sequenced was CD4+ T cells from blood, cultured in vitro. The chain's CDR3 is CASSSLQGVGGGTEAFF. CDR3 sequence (DNA): TGTGCCAGCAGTTCCTTACAGGGAGTCGGGGGTGGCACTGAAGCTTTCTTT.